The sequence of this TCR beta chain was determined in a study of blood T cell repertoires in COVID-19. Study in general: Whether acute or convalescent, the COVID-19 samples came from the United States, Italy and Spain. PBMCs, B-cell-depleted T cells, or T cells were the source of the cDNA or gDNA that made up the material.

The authors' processing: Scientists estimated how many nucleated cells there were by amplifying reference gene primers. Sequenced by immunoSEQ multiplex PCR; TCRdb stores in-frame clones only, minus some. V, J and clone size derive from that table, while D and trimming were established from the DNA sequence. Of tens of thousands of clones listed, about 86% are singletons. The CDR3 totals 17 residues. Germline V gives CDR1 SGHDT, CDR2 YYEEEE. Trimming shortened V by 1 base and J by 0 bases, and 16 bases separated the two germline ends. V and J are TRBV5-6 and TRBJ2-5, with D tentatively TRBD2 (5 bases). Sequencing input: peripheral blood. The TCR was taken from a man at least 80 years old with active or convalescent COVID-19. The CDR3 spells CASSLLAQLNYQETQYF. Here the CDR3 DNA reads TGTGCCAGCAGCTTGCTAGCCCAACTGAACTACCAAGAGACCCAGTACTTC.